This is a list of T cell receptor delta chains from one sample in a study of gamma-delta chains in newborns, infants, children. TCRdb reprocessed the reads through CATT. Counted here are roughly 14,000 delta-chain clones, roughly 7% occurring once; the ten biggest clones make up 20% to 25%. Sample: blood. The receptor source for this set is a child who was a newborn, infant or young child, either healthy, febrile or measles-vaccinated (not recorded which). Both conserved end residues are part of each CDR3. Fields, in order: clone size, J gene, V gene, D gene, CDR3 DNA, CDR3 protein. The D gene is left open where the match is weak. Clone size appears in some rows only: once, few, many, or a class for an expanded clone.

size: few
J: TRDJ3
V: TRDV2
D: TRDD3
DNA: TGTGCCTGTGACTCCGGGGGATACGGGAGCTCCTGGGACACCCGACAGATGTTTTTC
CDR3: CACDSGGYGSSWDTRQMFF

size: .
J: TRDJ3
V: TRDV2
D: TRDD3
DNA: TGTGCCTGTGACAATACTGGGGGATACGCGTTCTGGGACACCCGACAGATGTTTTTC
CDR3: CACDNTGGYAFWDTRQMFF

size: .
J: TRDJ1
V: TRAV29/DV5
D: TRDD3
DNA: TGTGCCGAAAGCGTACTGGGGGATACTACCGATCAACTCATCTTT
CDR3: CAESVLGDTTDQLIF

size: few
J: TRDJ2
V: TRDV2
D: TRDD3
DNA: TGTGCCTGTGACCCTATACTGGGGGAGGTGACAGCACAACTCTTCTTT
CDR3: CACDPILGEVTAQLFF

size: .
J: TRDJ3
V: TRDV2
D: TRDD3
DNA: TGTGCCTGTGACGGCGTACTGGGGGATAGCTCCTGGGACACCCGACAGATGTTTTTC
CDR3: CACDGVLGDSSWDTRQMFF

size: .
J: TRDJ3
V: TRDV2
D: TRDD3
DNA: TGTGCCTGTGACATACTGGGGCTTTCCTGGGACACCCGACAGATGTTTTTC
CDR3: CACDILGLSWDTRQMFF

size: .
J: TRDJ3
V: TRDV2
D: TRDD3
DNA: TGTGCCTGTGACACCGCGGGGATACCCTGGGACACCCGACAGATGTTTTTC
CDR3: CACDTAGIPWDTRQMFF

size: few
J: TRDJ3
V: TRDV2
D: TRDD3
DNA: TGTGCCTGTGACACCTGGGGGATTACCGTCCCCTGGGACACCCGACAGATGTTTTTC
CDR3: CACDTWGITVPWDTRQMFF

size: few
J: TRDJ3
V: TRDV2
D: TRDD3
DNA: TGTGCCTGTGACACCGTGGGGGATTCTACCGCTTGGGACACCCGACAGATGTTTTTC
CDR3: CACDTVGDSTAWDTRQMFF

size: many
J: TRDJ2
V: TRDV2
D: .
DNA: TGTGCCTGTGACACCGTGGGGGCTTTGACAGCACAACTCTTCTTT
CDR3: CACDTVGALTAQLFF